The text below deals with one T cell receptor (beta chain). What it recognizes is unknown. Produced via immunoSEQ multiplex PCR; TCRdb's table is partial and in-frame only. The table shows about 30,000 clones, with around three fifths occurring only once. The sample is drawn from a study of cytotoxic CD8 clonotypes in ibrutinib-treated CLL. Study as a whole: Responses: around 25 partial, 2 complete; after median around 64 months, around 14 stayed remitted, roughly 12 progressed.

Study-level points and caveats: Whereas clonality rose at ibrutinib response, it declined toward baseline at progression.

The material sequenced was PBMCs, taken before ibrutinib treatment. This TCR was recovered from a human donor with chronic lymphocytic leukemia.

The CDR3, as DNA: TGTGCCAGTAGTAGCCCTACTAGTAGGGGGAAGGGAGCCTACAATGAGCAGTTCTTC. It yields the protein CASSSPTSRGKGAYNEQFF. This chain connects TRBV19 to TRBJ2-1, with D possibly being TRBD1 (6 bases). This CDR3 is built from 19 residues. V lost 4 bases to trimming and J lost 2 bases, with 24 bases between them. From germline, CDR1 is LNHDA and CDR2 SQIVND (reference sequence).